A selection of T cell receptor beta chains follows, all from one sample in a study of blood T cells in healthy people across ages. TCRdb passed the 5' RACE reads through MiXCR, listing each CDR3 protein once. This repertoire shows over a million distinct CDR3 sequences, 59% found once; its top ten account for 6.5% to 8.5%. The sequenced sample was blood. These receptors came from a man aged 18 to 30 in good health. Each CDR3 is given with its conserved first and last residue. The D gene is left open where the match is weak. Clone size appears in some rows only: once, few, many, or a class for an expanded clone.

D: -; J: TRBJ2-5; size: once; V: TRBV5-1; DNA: TGCGCCAGCAGCAAACAGGGGGGGTCGGTCCAAGAGACCCAGTACTTC; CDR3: CASSKQGGSVQETQYF
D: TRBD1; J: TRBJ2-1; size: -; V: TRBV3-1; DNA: TGTGCCAGCAGCCCGAGACAGGGTTCAAGTGAGCAGTTCTTC; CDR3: CASSPRQGSSEQFF
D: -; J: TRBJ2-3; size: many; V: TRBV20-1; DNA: TGCAGTGCTAGGTGGGCAGATACGCAGTATTTT; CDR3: CSARWADTQYF
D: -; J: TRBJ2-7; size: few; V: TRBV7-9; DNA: TGTGCCAGCTCTATGGGAGCATCCCCCTACGAGCAGTACTTC; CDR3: CASSMGASPYEQYF
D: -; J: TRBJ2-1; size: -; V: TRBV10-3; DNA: TGTGCCATCAGCAACCTTATTAACTCCTACAATGAGCAGTTCTTC; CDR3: CAISNLINSYNEQFF
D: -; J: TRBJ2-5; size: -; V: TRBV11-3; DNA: TGTGCCAGCAGCTACAGGGCCTCGCCCGACAATGAGCAGTACTTC; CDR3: CASSYRASPDNEQYF
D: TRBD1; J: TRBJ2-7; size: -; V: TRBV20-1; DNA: TGCAGTGCTAAACAGGGGGCGCGCTACGAGCAGTACTTC; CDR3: CSAKQGARYEQYF
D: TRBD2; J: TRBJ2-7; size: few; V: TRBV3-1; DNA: TGTGCCAGCAGCCAAGATTGGGGAAGCGGGAGAGGCTCCTACGAGCAGTACTTC; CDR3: CASSQDWGSGRGSYEQYF
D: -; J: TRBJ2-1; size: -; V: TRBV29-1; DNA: TGCAGCGGCCGCGGGTTTAGCTCCTACAATGAGCAGTTCTTC; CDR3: CSGRGFSSYNEQFF
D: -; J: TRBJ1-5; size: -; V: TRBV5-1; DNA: TGCGCCAGCAGCTTGGACGGGTCGGGGGGCCGTACCCAGCATTTT; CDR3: CASSLDGSGGRTQHF
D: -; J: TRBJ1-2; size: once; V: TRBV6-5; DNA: TGTGCCAGCAGTTACTCGGGGCAGCCGCGATATGGCTACACCTTC; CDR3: CASSYSGQPRYGYTF
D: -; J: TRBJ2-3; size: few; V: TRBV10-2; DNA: TGCGCCAGCAGTGAGGACCAAGACACAGATACGCGGTATTTT; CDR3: CASSEDQDTDTRYF
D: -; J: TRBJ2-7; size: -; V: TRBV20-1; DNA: TGCAGTGCTAGAGATTCAAGAACGGCCTTCTCCTACGAGCAGTACTTC; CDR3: CSARDSRTAFSYEQYF
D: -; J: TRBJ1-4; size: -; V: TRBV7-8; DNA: TGTGCCAGCAGCTTAGTTAGGCAGGGGATCGAAAAACTGTTTTTT; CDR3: CASSLVRQGIEKLFF
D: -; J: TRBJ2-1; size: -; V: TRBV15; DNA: TGTGCCACCAGCAGAGATCTAGCAGGAGGCTCTGAGCAGTTCTTC; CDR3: CATSRDLAGGSEQFF
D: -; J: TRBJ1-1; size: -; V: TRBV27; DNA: TGTGCCAGCAGTCCAGCCCCGCGGGGTACTGAAGCTTTCTTT; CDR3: CASSPAPRGTEAFF